A single sample gave rise to the 15 T cell receptor beta chains below, sequenced in a study of OX40 agonist ivuxolimab in advanced cancers. Assay used: immunoSEQ multiplex PCR; TCRdb lists only in-frame clones, some missing. The sample lists approximately 89,000 clones, roughly 84% occurring once. The sequenced sample was CD4+ or CD8+ T cells sorted from blood, obtained in a trial of the OX40 agonist ivuxolimab. These receptors all stem from an adult with an advanced solid tumor such as melanoma, head and neck, liver or kidney cancer.

CDR3 sequence reads: CASSLTTGVNTEAFF. CDR3 DNA: TGTGCCAGCAGTTTAACGACAGGGGTGAACACTGAAGCTTTCTTT. The chain has TRBV6-5 and TRBJ1-1, with 8 bases that match TRBD1. V was clipped by 4 bases and J by 0 bases; unmatched bases: 4. Germline loops: CDR1 MNHEY, CDR2 SVGAGI. The CDR3 has 15 amino acids.

This clone was seen a few times. The chain is built from TRBV9 and TRBJ1-2; D gene ambiguous. Germline CDR1 is SGDLS and CDR2 is YYNGEE. Trimming cost V 0 bases and J 8 bases, with 8 bases left between them. This CDR3 region has 12 residues. CDR3 region: CASSVDEEGYTF. In DNA, the CDR3 is TGTGCCAGCAGCGTAGATGAGGAGGGCTACACCTTC. Full variable domain (remainder filled in from reference TRBV9 and TRBJ1-2): DSGVTQTPKHLITATGQRVTLRCSPRSGDLSVYWYQQSLDQGLQFLIQYYNGEERAKGNILERFSAQQFPDLHSELNLSSLELGDSALYFCASSVDEEGYTFGSGTRLTVV.

This CDR3 reads CASSFGLASYEQYF. In nucleotides, the CDR3 is TGTGCCAGCAGCTTTGGACTAGCCTCCTACGAGCAGTACTTC. The chain is built from TRBV9 and TRBJ2-7; TRBD2 matches at 8 bases. The CDR3 contains 14 residues. Germline V CDR1 and CDR2: SGDLS, YYNGEE. V was pared by 4 bases and J by 0 bases, with 3 bases of the junction left unmatched.

Note on this clone: The sample has other DNA sequences that encode this CDR3 too. This rearrangement joins TRBV6-5 to TRBJ2-2, with D unclear. The V end lost 2 bases, the J end lost 5 bases, and 9 bases lay between the germline ends. Germline V CDR1 and CDR2: MNHEY, SVGAGI. The CDR3 sequence is 14 residues long. The CDR3 sequence: CASSYQERTGELFF. The CDR3 DNA is TGTGCCAGCAGTTACCAAGAGAGGACCGGGGAGCTGTTTTTT.

In its sample, this clone was seen a few times. In the same sample, other DNA sequences code for this CDR3. The V and J genes are TRBV18 and TRBJ1-1; D might be TRBD1 (5 bases). CDR1 is KGHSH, CDR2 LQKENI, per germline. The CDR3 spans 13 residues. The ends were cut back, 2 bases at V and 1 base at J, with 5 bases in the middle. The CDR3 protein is CASSPGGNTEAFF. The CDR3 region has the DNA TGTGCCAGCTCACCAGGGGGGAACACTGAAGCTTTCTTT. Drawing the rest from reference TRBV18 and TRBJ1-1, the complete variable domain is NAGVMQNPRHLVRRRGQEARLRCSPMKGHSHVYWYRQLPEEGLKFMVYLQKENIIDESGMPKERFSAEFPKEGPSILRIQQVVRGDSAAYFCASSPGGNTEAFFGQGTRLTVV.

The genes are TRBV2 and TRBJ1-5; the D is unclear. V lost 0 bases and J lost 11, with 14 bases in between. This CDR3 is 14 amino acids long. Germline values: CDR1 SNHLY, CDR2 FYNNEI. The CDR3 DNA is TGTGCCAGCAGTGAAGCTTTGGGCGGGGAAGCCCAGCATTTT. Residues: CASSEALGGEAQHF.

V is TRBV7-9 and J is TRBJ2-7, with 13 positions matching TRBD2. J was trimmed by 3 bases and V by 4 bases; bases with no gene match: 6. The CDR3 has 16 residues. Germline-derived CDR1 and CDR2 are SEHNR and FQNEAQ (reference sequence). Here the CDR3 reads CASSSYWTSGGYEQYF. As DNA, the CDR3 is TGTGCCAGCAGCTCCTACTGGACTAGCGGGGGCTACGAGCAGTACTTC.

A single count supports this clone. The chain employs TRBV29-1 and TRBJ2-6; TRBD2 is a possible D gene (5 bases). The V end lost 6 bases, the J end lost 1 base, and 10 bases lay between the germline ends. Germline CDR1 reads SQVTM; CDR2 reads ANQGSEA. The CDR3 is 14 amino acids. The CDR3: CSVHPGSGANVLTF. In DNA form, the CDR3 reads TGCAGCGTCCATCCGGGGTCTGGGGCCAACGTCCTGACTTTC. Based on the CDR3 plus reference TRBV29-1 and TRBJ2-6, the full variable domain is SAVISQKPSRDICQRGTSLTIQCQVDSQVTMMFWYRQQPGQSLTLIATANQGSEATYESGFVIDKFPISRPNLTFSTLTVSNMSPEDSSIYLCSVHPGSGANVLTFGAGSRLTVL.

This CDR3 reads CAISGGRGRVGELFF. CDR3 bases: TGTGCCATCAGTGGCGGCAGGGGGCGCGTCGGGGAGCTGTTTTTT. The chain uses TRBV10-3 and TRBJ2-2; 8 positions match TRBD1. The length of the CDR3 is 15 residues. With V trimmed by 4 bases and J by 7 bases, 8 bases remained unmatched. Germline CDR1 and CDR2: ENHRY and SYGVKD.

This chain links TRBV11-2 with TRBJ2-1; D gene ambiguous. Germline values: CDR1 SGHAT, CDR2 FQNNGV. This CDR3 region has 17 residues. V lost 3 bases, J lost 1 base, and 16 bases lay in between. Here the CDR3 DNA reads TGTGCCAGCAGCTTCAGGCTCGGCAGGCTGTCCTACAATGAGCAGTTCTTC. It is translated as CASSFRLGRLSYNEQFF.

V and J are TRBV30 and TRBJ2-3; D is perhaps TRBD1 or TRBD2 (5 bases each). CDR1 is GTSNPN and CDR2 is SVGIG in the germline V gene (reference sequence). V dropped 3 bases and J dropped 1 base, with 17 bases sitting between them. The CDR3 is 16 amino acids. The CDR3 DNA sequence: TGTGCCTGGAGAAGTGGACAAGGGAGTGGCACAGATACGCAGTATTTT. Amino acid sequence: CAWRSGQGSGTDTQYF.

This sequence joins TRBV18 and TRBJ1-4; the D is unclear. Germline CDR1 is KGHSH and CDR2 is LQKENI. V was clipped by 4 bases and J by 3 bases, with 9 bases between them. The CDR3 is 14 residues long. The CDR3, as DNA: TGTGCCAGCTCACAAGGGTCACCTAATGAAAAACTGTTTTTT. Translation: CASSQGSPNEKLFF.

The V gene is TRBV7-9, the J gene TRBJ2-5; D remains ambiguous. Trimming took off 2 bases at V and 5 bases at J, with 12 bases between the two ends. Germline CDR1 SEHNR, CDR2 FQNEAQ (reference sequence). This CDR3 is 14 amino acids long. CDR3 loop: CASSLSQQTETQYF. The CDR3 nucleotides read TGTGCCAGCAGCTTAAGCCAACAAACGGAGACCCAGTACTTC.

This rearrangement joins TRBV6-6 to TRBJ1-2; D is perhaps TRBD1 (5 bases). The V end was cut by 1 base, the J end by 8 bases, with 14 bases between. This CDR3 is built from 14 residues. Germline CDR1 is MNHNY and CDR2 is SVGAGI (reference sequence). The CDR3 spells CASSYLGPEGGYTF. For the CDR3, the DNA is TGTGCCAGCAGTTACTTGGGGCCAGAAGGCGGCTACACCTTC.

V is TRBV5-6 and J is TRBJ1-6; TRBD1 agrees at 11 bases. Looked up from germline, CDR1 is SGHDT and CDR2 is YYEEEE. V trimming: 6 bases; J trimming: 8 bases; junction bases outside the gene matches: 7. The CDR3 spans 15 residues. CDR3 region: CASTQDRGRYSPLHF. CDR3 nucleotides: TGTGCCAGCACCCAGGACAGGGGGCGTTATTCACCCCTCCACTTT.